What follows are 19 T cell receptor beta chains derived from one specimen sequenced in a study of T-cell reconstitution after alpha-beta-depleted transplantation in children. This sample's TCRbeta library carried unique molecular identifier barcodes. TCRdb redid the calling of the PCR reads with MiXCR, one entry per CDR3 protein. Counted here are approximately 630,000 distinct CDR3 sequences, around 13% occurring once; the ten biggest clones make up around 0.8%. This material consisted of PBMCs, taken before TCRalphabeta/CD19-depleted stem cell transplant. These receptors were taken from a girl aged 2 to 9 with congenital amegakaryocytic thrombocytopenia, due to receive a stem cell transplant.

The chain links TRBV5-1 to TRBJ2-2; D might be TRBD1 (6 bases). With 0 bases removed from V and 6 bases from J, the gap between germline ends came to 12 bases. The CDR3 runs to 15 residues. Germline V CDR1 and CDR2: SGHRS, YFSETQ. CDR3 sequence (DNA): TGCGCCAGCAGCTTGGCCGGTCCAGGGGCCGGGGAGCTGTTTTTT. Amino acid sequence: CASSLAGPGAGELFF.

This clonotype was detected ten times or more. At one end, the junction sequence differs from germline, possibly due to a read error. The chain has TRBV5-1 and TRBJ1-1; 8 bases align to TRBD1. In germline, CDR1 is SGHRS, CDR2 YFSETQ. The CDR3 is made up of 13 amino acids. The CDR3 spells CASSLDRGTEAFF. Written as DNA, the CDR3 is TGTGCCAGCAGCTTAGACAGGGGCACTGAAGCTTTCTTT.

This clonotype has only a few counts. The CDR3 nucleotides are TGCAGTGCTAGAGGGGGGGTGGCCACTGAAGCTTTCTTT. This encodes CSARGGVATEAFF. The V and J genes are TRBV20-1 and TRBJ1-1, with a possible D match to TRBD1 (5 bases). There are 13 residues in the CDR3. V was cut by 1 base and J by 4 bases, with 10 bases left in between. CDR1 DFQATT and CDR2 SNEGSKA come from the germline V gene (reference sequence).

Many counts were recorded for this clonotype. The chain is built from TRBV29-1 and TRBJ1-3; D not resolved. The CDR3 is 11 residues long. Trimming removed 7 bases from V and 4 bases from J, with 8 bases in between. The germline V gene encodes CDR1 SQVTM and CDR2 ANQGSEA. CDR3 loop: CSGLAGNTIYF. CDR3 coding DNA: TGCAGCGGCCTAGCCGGAAACACCATATATTTT.

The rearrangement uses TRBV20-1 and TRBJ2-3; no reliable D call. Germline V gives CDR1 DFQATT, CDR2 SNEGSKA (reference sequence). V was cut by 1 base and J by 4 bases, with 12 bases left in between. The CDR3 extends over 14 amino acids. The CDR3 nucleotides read TGCAGTGCTAGAGCGGGCTGGAGCCCAGATACGCAGTATTTT. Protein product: CSARAGWSPDTQYF.

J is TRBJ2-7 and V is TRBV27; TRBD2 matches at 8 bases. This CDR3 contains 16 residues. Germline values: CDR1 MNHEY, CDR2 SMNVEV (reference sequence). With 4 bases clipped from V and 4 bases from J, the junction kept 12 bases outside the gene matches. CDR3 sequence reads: CASSSTPAGAQYEQYF. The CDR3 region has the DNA TGTGCCAGCAGTTCTACCCCAGCGGGAGCGCAGTACGAGCAGTACTTC.

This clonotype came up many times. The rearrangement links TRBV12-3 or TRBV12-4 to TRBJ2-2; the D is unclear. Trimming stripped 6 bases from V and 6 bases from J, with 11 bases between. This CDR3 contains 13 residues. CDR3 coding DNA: TGTGCCAGCAGCCACGTAGCCTCCGGGGAGCTGTTTTTT. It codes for CASSHVASGELFF.

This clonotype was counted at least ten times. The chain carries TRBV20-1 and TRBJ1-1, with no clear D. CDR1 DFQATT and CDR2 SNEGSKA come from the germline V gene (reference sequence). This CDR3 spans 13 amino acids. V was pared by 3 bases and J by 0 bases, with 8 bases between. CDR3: CSARKQVNTEAFF. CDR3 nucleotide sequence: TGCAGTGCTAGGAAGCAGGTGAACACTGAAGCTTTCTTT.

DNA of the CDR3: TGCAGTGCTAGCCATGGACCACAGGAGGAGACGAACACCGGGGAGCTGTTTTTT. Its protein product is CSASHGPQEETNTGELFF. The chain couples TRBV20-1 to TRBJ2-2; D tentatively reads TRBD1 or TRBD2 (5 bases each). The germline V and J ends were trimmed by 3 bases and 0 bases, with 20 bases remaining between them. Germline-derived CDR1 and CDR2 are DFQATT and SNEGSKA (reference sequence). This CDR3 comprises 18 residues.

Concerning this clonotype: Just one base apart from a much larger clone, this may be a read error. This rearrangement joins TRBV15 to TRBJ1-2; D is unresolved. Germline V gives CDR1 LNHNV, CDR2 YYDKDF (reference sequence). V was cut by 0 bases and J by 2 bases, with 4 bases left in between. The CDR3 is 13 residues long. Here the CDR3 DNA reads TGTGCCACCAGCAGAGAATGGAACTATGGCTACACCTTC. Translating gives CATSREWNYGYTF.

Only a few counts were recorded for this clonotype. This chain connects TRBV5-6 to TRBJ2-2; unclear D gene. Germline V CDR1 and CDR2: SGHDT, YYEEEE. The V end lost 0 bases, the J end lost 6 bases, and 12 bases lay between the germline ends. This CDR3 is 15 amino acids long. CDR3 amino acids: CASSLGLASPGELFF. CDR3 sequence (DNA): TGTGCCAGCAGCTTGGGATTAGCTTCCCCCGGGGAGCTGTTTTTT.

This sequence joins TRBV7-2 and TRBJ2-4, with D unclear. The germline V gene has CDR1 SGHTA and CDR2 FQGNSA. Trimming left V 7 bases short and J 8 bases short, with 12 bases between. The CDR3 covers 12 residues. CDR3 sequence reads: CASNSRGDIQYF. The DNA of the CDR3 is TGTGCCAGCAACTCCCGAGGAGACATTCAGTACTTC.

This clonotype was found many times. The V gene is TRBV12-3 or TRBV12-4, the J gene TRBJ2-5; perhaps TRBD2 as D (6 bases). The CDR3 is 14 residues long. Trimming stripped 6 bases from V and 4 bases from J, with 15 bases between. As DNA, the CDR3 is TGTGCCAGCAGACCGCCCACGGGAGTAGAGACCCAGTACTTC. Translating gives CASRPPTGVETQYF.

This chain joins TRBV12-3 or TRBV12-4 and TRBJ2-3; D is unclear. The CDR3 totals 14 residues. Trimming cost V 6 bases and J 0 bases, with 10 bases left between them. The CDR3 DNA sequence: TGTGCCAGCAGGTACGGCCTAAGCACAGATACGCAGTATTTT. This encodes CASRYGLSTDTQYF.

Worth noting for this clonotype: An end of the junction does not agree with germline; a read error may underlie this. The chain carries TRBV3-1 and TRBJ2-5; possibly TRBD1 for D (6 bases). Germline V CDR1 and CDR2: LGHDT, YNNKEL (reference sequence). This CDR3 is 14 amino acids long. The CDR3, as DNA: TGTGCCAGCAGCCAAGAATGGGGGCAAGAGACCCAGTCCTTC. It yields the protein CASSQEWGQETQSF.

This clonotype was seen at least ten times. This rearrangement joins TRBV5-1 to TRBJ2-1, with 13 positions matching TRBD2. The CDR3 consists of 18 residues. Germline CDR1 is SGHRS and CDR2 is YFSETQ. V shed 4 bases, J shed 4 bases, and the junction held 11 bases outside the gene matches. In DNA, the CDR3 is TGCGCCAGCAGCATCAGGACTAGCGGGAGCCCTATGTACAATGAGCAGTTCTTC. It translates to CASSIRTSGSPMYNEQFF.

DNA for the CDR3: TGCAGTGCTATGCAACCCGGGGAGACCCAGTACTTC. Its protein product is CSAMQPGETQYF. The chain carries TRBV20-1 and TRBJ2-5, with D unclear. CDR3 length equals 12 residues. Germline CDR1 reads DFQATT; CDR2 reads SNEGSKA (reference sequence). Trimming took 4 bases from V and 5 from J, leaving 11 bases between them.

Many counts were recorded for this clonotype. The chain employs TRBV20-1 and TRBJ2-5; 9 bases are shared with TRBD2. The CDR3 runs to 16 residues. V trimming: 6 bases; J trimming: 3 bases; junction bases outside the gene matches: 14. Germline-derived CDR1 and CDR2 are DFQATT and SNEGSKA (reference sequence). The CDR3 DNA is TGCAGTGCGCCGAAAGCGGGAGGCCGGGTAAAAGAGACCCAGTACTTC. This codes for CSAPKAGGRVKETQYF.

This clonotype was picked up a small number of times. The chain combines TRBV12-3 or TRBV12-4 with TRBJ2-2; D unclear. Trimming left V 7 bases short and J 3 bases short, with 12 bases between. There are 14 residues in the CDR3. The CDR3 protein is CASTYSPHTGELFF. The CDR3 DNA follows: TGTGCCAGCACTTATTCCCCCCACACCGGGGAGCTGTTTTTT.